A single sample gave rise to the 9 T cell receptor beta chains below, sequenced in a study of T cell repertoires in cytomegalovirus infection. TCRdb passed the reads through MiXCR, listing each CDR3 protein once. The sample lists approximately 500,000 distinct CDR3 sequences, approximately 15% occurring once. The sample was CD8+ T cells from PBMCs. The receptors were gathered from a human donor in good health (CMV status not recorded). Some clones in this sample may be carry-over from other donors' samples.

This clonotype was detected only a few times. The gene calls are TRBV5-6 and TRBJ2-2, with D perhaps TRBD1 (6 bases). Germline V gives CDR1 SGHDT, CDR2 YYEEEE. V was trimmed by 4 bases and J by 1 base, leaving 26 bases between them. This CDR3 is 20 amino acids long. The CDR3 loop is CASSNRRGTSNYRNTGELFF. Written as DNA, the CDR3 is TGTGCCAGCAGCAACCGGCGAGGGACAAGCAATTATCGGAACACCGGGGAGCTGTTTTTT. Full variable domain (outside the CDR3, taken from reference TRBV5-6 and TRBJ2-2): DAGVTQSPTHLIKTRGQQVTLRCSPKSGHDTVSWYQQALGQGPQFIFQYYEEEERQRGNFPDRFSGHQFPNYSSELNVNALLLGDSALYLCASSNRRGTSNYRNTGELFFGEGSRLTVL.

This sequence joins TRBV6-5 and TRBJ2-7, with no clear D. CDR1 is MNHEY and CDR2 is SVGAGI in the germline V gene. The ends were cut back, 4 bases at V and 2 bases at J, with 15 bases in the middle. The CDR3 has 15 amino acids. CDR3 sequence (DNA): TGTGCCAGCAGTTTCTCGACGATGCCGGCCTACGAGCAGTACTTC. The encoded protein is CASSFSTMPAYEQYF.

The chain combines TRBV25-1 with TRBJ1-5, with 9 bases lining up with TRBD1. V was clipped by 8 bases and J by 7 bases; unmatched bases: 6. Germline CDR1 reads MGHDK; CDR2 reads SYGVNS. The CDR3 runs to 13 residues. Written as DNA, the CDR3 is TGTGCCAGCCCGGACAGGGGCGTCCAGCCCCAGCATTTT. It encodes CASPDRGVQPQHF. Variable domain in full (rest from reference TRBV25-1 and TRBJ1-5): EADIYQTPRYLVIGTGKKITLECSQTMGHDKMYWYQQDPGMELHLIHYSYGVNSTEKGDLSSESTVSRIRTEHFPLTLESARPSHTSQYLCASPDRGVQPQHFGDGTRLSIL.

This clonotype was counted ten times or more. The V gene is TRBV6-2 or TRBV6-3, the J gene TRBJ2-1; D not certain. Trimming pared 10 bases from V and 4 bases from J, leaving 11 bases between. The germline V gene encodes CDR1 MNHEY and CDR2 SVGEGT. This CDR3 contains 12 residues. The DNA of the CDR3 is TGTGCCACCCGAATCGATTACAATGAGCAGTTCTTC. It translates to CATRIDYNEQFF.

This clonotype was counted many times. CDR3 sequence reads: CASSPQTLPKNSPLHF. The DNA for the CDR3 is TGTGCCAGCAGCCCCCAGACTCTTCCAAAGAATTCACCCCTCCACTTT. The V gene is TRBV7-6, the J gene TRBJ1-6; unclear D gene. The CDR3 loop spans 16 amino acids. CDR1 and CDR2 (germline): SGHVS, FNYEAQ. Trimming shortened V by 5 bases and J by 7 bases, and 18 bases separated the two germline ends. The full variable domain, rest sourced from reference TRBV7-6 and TRBJ1-6, is GAGVSQSPRYKVTKRGQDVALRCDPISGHVSLYWYRQALGQGPEFLTYFNYEAQQDKSGLPNDRFSAERPEGSISTLTIQRTEQRDSAMYRCASSPQTLPKNSPLHFGNGTRLTVT.

In its sample, this clonotype was seen many times. V is TRBV7-9 and J is TRBJ2-1, with 9 positions matching TRBD1. CDR1 SEHNR and CDR2 FQNEAQ come from the germline V gene (reference sequence). V dropped 7 bases and J dropped 8; count of bases not matched to a gene: 9. The CDR3 contains 14 residues. CDR3 in amino acids: CASNRQGEVDEQFF. CDR3 coding DNA: TGTGCCAGCAACCGACAGGGGGAAGTCGATGAGCAGTTCTTC.

This clonotype was observed a handful of times. The chain carries TRBV10-3 and TRBJ2-2; weak D call: TRBD1 (7 bases). Trimming took off 2 bases at V and 4 bases at J, with 11 bases between the two ends. From germline, CDR1 is ENHRY and CDR2 SYGVKD. The CDR3 extends over 15 amino acids. In DNA form, the CDR3 reads TGTGCCATCAGTGAGGCAGGGGGGACCACCGGGGAGCTGTTTTTT. This gives the protein CAISEAGGTTGELFF.

In this sample, this clonotype turned up many times. The rearrangement links TRBV2 to TRBJ2-6, with no clear D. The V and J ends lost 4 bases and 2 bases respectively, with 6 bases between them. The CDR3 loop spans 14 amino acids. Germline V lookup: CDR1 SNHLY, CDR2 FYNNEI. DNA for the CDR3: TGTGCCAGCAGTGTCGAAGCTGGGGCCAACGTCCTGACTTTC. Translation gives CASSVEAGANVLTF. Variable domain in full (rest from reference TRBV2 and TRBJ2-6): EPEVTQTPSHQVTQMGQEVILRCVPISNHLYFYWYRQILGQKVEFLVSFYNNEISEKSEIFDDQFSVERPDGSNFTLKIRSTKLEDSAMYFCASSVEAGANVLTFGAGSRLTVL.

This clonotype showed up just a few times. The rearrangement joins TRBV19 to TRBJ1-1; weak D call: TRBD1 (6 bases). This CDR3 is built from 14 residues. In germline, CDR1 is LNHDA, CDR2 SQIVND (reference sequence). V lost 4 bases and J 2 bases, leaving 11 bases between the germline ends. The CDR3 region is CASSTTGLNTEAFF. CDR3 DNA: TGTGCCAGTAGTACTACAGGGCTAAACACTGAAGCTTTCTTT.